The 23 T cell receptor beta chains reported below all come from one sample, sequenced in a study of cytomegalovirus exposure and HLA in healthy donors. Use of 60 Vbeta and 13 Jbeta primers characterized the PCR. Only in-frame clones appear in the TCRdb table, and some are missing; sequencing was by immunoSEQ multiplex PCR. Among 200,000 or so clones, approximately 79% were seen once, and the ten largest hold about 1.5%. The material sequenced was PBMCs. The receptors here all came from a man between 45 and 60 years old in good health and CMV-seronegative.

The chain uses TRBV9 and TRBJ2-1; 9 bases agree with TRBD2. The CDR3 totals 16 residues. The V gene end was trimmed by 0 bases and the J gene end by 6 bases; junction bases not matched to a gene: 7. Germline CDR1 reads SGDLS; CDR2 reads YYNGEE. CDR3 sequence (DNA): TGTGCCAGCAGCGTAGCGGGGCGGGAGGGTTTCAATGAGCAGTTCTTC. It specifies CASSVAGREGFNEQFF.

This chain uses TRBV27 with TRBJ2-1; 11 positions match TRBD2. In germline, CDR1 is MNHEY, CDR2 SMNVEV (reference sequence). Unmatched junction bases numbered 13, after V lost 2 bases and J lost 4 bases. There are 19 residues in the CDR3. The CDR3 bases are TGTGCCAGCAGTTTAGTGGCACTAGCGGGAGATAGAGGTTACAATGAGCAGTTCTTC. Translation: CASSLVALAGDRGYNEQFF.

The CDR3 sequence is CASKTPGEGISYEQYF. The CDR3 DNA reads TGTGCCAGCAAAACCCCGGGAGAGGGGATATCCTACGAGCAGTACTTC. V and J are TRBV28 and TRBJ2-7, with TRBD2 as a possible D gene (6 bases). V was clipped by 7 bases and J by 1 base, with 20 bases between them. The germline V gene encodes CDR1 MDHEN and CDR2 SYDVKM. This CDR3 region has 16 residues.

This clone was seen a few times. J is TRBJ2-7 and V is TRBV5-1, with D possibly TRBD2 on 6 matching bases. CDR1 and CDR2 from the germline V gene are SGHRS and YFSETQ. Deletions cut 0 bases from V and 3 bases from J, with 13 bases between. The CDR3 totals 15 residues. This CDR3 is CASSLVTGEIYEQYF. CDR3 DNA sequence: TGCGCCAGCAGCTTGGTTACGGGAGAGATCTACGAGCAGTACTTC.

The chain employs TRBV5-4 and TRBJ2-7; TRBD1 matches 8 bases. The length of the CDR3 is 14 residues. With 4 bases clipped from V and 1 base from J, the junction kept 4 bases outside the gene matches. Germline V CDR1 and CDR2: SGHNT, YYREEE (reference sequence). CDR3: CASSITGGSYEQYF. In DNA form, the CDR3 reads TGTGCCAGCAGCATAACAGGGGGGTCCTACGAGCAGTACTTC. The full variable domain, its missing parts supplied by reference TRBV5-4 and TRBJ2-7, is ETGVTQSPTHLIKTRGQQVTLRCSSQSGHNTVSWYQQALGQGPQFIFQYYREEENGRGNFPPRFSGLQFPNYSSELNVNALELDDSALYLCASSITGGSYEQYFGPGTRLTVT.

V and J are TRBV19 and TRBJ2-1; D is perhaps TRBD2 (5 bases). The V end was cut by 10 bases, the J end by 0 bases, with 10 bases between. In germline, CDR1 is LNHDA, CDR2 SQIVND (reference sequence). The CDR3 contains 13 residues. The chain's CDR3 is CATGVFSYNEQFF. The CDR3 DNA reads TGTGCCACCGGGGTTTTCTCCTACAATGAGCAGTTCTTC.

This clone was seen once. The chain carries TRBV29-1 and TRBJ2-2; possible D gene TRBD1, 5 bases. Trimming cost V 7 bases and J 4 bases, with 16 bases left between them. Germline loops: CDR1 SQVTM, CDR2 ANQGSEA. The length of the CDR3 is 14 residues. CDR3 DNA: TGCAGCGGGTCGGTCAGGGTAGGCACCGGGGAGCTGTTTTTT. Residues: CSGSVRVGTGELFF.

This clone was counted a few times. J is TRBJ2-1 and V is TRBV5-5; D may be TRBD1 (6 bases). Trimming took 5 bases from V and 6 from J, leaving 21 bases between them. This CDR3 spans 16 amino acids. CDR1 is SGHKS, CDR2 YYEKEE, per germline (reference sequence). In DNA form, the CDR3 reads TGTGCCAGCAGTTCAGTCACAGGGTATGGCGGCAATGAGCAGTTCTTC. Its translation: CASSSVTGYGGNEQFF.

The chain is built from TRBV7-9 and TRBJ1-5; 9 bases line up with TRBD1. Germline values: CDR1 SEHNR, CDR2 FQNEAQ (reference sequence). This CDR3 is 15 amino acids long. Trimming at V came to 0 bases and at J to 7 bases, leaving 4 bases not matched to a gene. The CDR3 here is CASSLATGGGQPQHF. The CDR3 DNA is TGTGCCAGCAGCTTAGCAACAGGGGGCGGCCAGCCCCAGCATTTT.

This clone came up many times. The chain couples TRBV6-1 to TRBJ1-1; 7 nucleotides agree with TRBD1. V was clipped by 11 bases and J by 3 bases; unmatched bases: 9. CDR3 length: 13 amino acids. Germline V gives CDR1 MNHNS, CDR2 SASEGT. In nucleotides, the CDR3 is TGTGCCTCCGCGGGACAGCAGGACACTGAAGCTTTCTTT. As protein: CASAGQQDTEAFF.

This clone was seen once. The V call is TRBV4-2, the J call TRBJ1-2; the match to TRBD1 covers 9 bases. V gave up 0 bases and J gave up 8 bases; unmatched junction bases: 13. This CDR3 is 17 amino acids long. Germline V CDR1 and CDR2: LGHNA, YNFKEQ. The DNA of the CDR3 is TGTGCCAGCAGCCAAGATCTCACAGGGGGCGGGTTCGGGGGCTACACCTTC. Its translation is CASSQDLTGGGFGGYTF.

V is TRBV2 and J is TRBJ2-7; D is ambiguous. In germline, CDR1 is SNHLY, CDR2 FYNNEI. CDR3 size: 11 residues. Trimming removed 5 bases from V and 3 bases from J, with 5 bases in between. CDR3 DNA: TGTGCCAGCAGTCCAATCTACGAGCAGTACTTC. As protein: CASSPIYEQYF.

This sequence joins TRBV28 and TRBJ2-7; possibly TRBD1 for D (6 bases). Germline V gene lookup returns CDR1 MDHEN and CDR2 SYDVKM. The CDR3 runs to 13 residues. The CDR3 coding sequence is TGTCGAGTGACAGGCGGTAATCCGGCCGAGCAGTACTTC. It is translated as CRVTGGNPAEQYF.

The rearrangement uses TRBV9 and TRBJ2-7; a weak D match, TRBD2 (5 bases). CDR3 length: 15 residues. The V gene's germline CDR1 is SGDLS and CDR2 YYNGEE. V dropped 0 bases and J dropped 2 bases, with 12 bases sitting between them. The CDR3 region has the DNA TGTGCCAGCAGCGTAGCCCCCAGCGGCACCTACGAGCAGTACTTC. This codes for CASSVAPSGTYEQYF.

The rearrangement links TRBV5-4 to TRBJ2-3; TRBD2 matches at 16 bases. This CDR3 is 19 amino acids long. The ends lost 4 bases at V and 5 bases at J; junction bases unmatched: 13. Germline CDR1 is SGHNT and CDR2 is YYREEE (reference sequence). CDR3 DNA: TGTGCCAGCAGCCCAAACTTGGGACTAGCGGGAGGGCCGGGAGATACGCAGTATTTT. Encoded protein: CASSPNLGLAGGPGDTQYF.

This clone was observed a few times. The chain uses TRBV9 and TRBJ2-7; 7 nucleotides match TRBD1. Germline values: CDR1 SGDLS, CDR2 YYNGEE. The CDR3 loop spans 12 amino acids. J lost 10 bases, V lost 1 base, and 5 bases had no gene match. In nucleotides, the CDR3 is TGTGCCAGCAGCGTATCCGGACAGGTCCAGTACTTC. This encodes CASSVSGQVQYF.

The chain uses TRBV14 and TRBJ2-3; D is uncertain. Looked up from germline, CDR1 is SGHDN and CDR2 is FVKESK. Trimming removed 5 bases at V and 4 bases at J, with 13 bases between. This CDR3 spans 14 amino acids. The CDR3 sequence: CASSSGVRPDTQYF. The CDR3 DNA is TGTGCCAGCAGCTCCGGAGTGCGACCAGATACGCAGTATTTT.

The rearrangement joins TRBV5-1 to TRBJ1-1, with D hard to call. CDR1 and CDR2 (germline): SGHRS, YFSETQ. CDR3 length: 11 residues. V gave up 0 bases and J gave up 8 bases, with 5 bases separating them. The CDR3 coding sequence is TGCGCCAGCAGCTTGGAGACAGAAGCTTTCTTT. It codes for CASSLETEAFF. The entire variable domain, with the rest obtained from reference TRBV5-1 and TRBJ1-1, is as follows: KAGVTQTPRYLIKTRGQQVTLSCSPISGHRSVSWYQQTPGQGLQFLFEYFSETQRNKGNFPGRFSGRQFSNSRSEMNVSTLELGDSALYLCASSLETEAFFGQGTRLTVV.

The chain combines TRBV28 with TRBJ2-7; D gene uncertain. CDR3 length: 13 residues. With 9 bases removed from V and 1 base from J, the gap between germline ends came to 13 bases. In germline, CDR1 is MDHEN, CDR2 SYDVKM. CDR3 sequence (DNA): TGTGCCAGTTCTAAAGTCCCTTCCTACGAGCAGTACTTC. Translation: CASSKVPSYEQYF. Full variable domain (outside the CDR3, taken from reference TRBV28 and TRBJ2-7): DVKVTQSSRYLVKRTGEKVFLECVQDMDHENMFWYRQDPGLGLRLIYFSYDVKMKEKGDIPEGYSVSREKKERFSLILESASTNQTSMYLCASSKVPSYEQYFGPGTRLTVT.

The sample holds one count of this clone. The chain recombines TRBV9 with TRBJ2-1; 13 nucleotides agree with TRBD2. J was trimmed by 10 bases and V by 2 bases; bases with no gene match: 6. The V gene's germline CDR1 is SGDLS and CDR2 YYNGEE. The CDR3 is 15 amino acids. CDR3 coding DNA: TGTGCCAGCAGCGTGTCGGGACTAGCGGGACGGGAGCAGTTCTTC. Its translation is CASSVSGLAGREQFF.

The chain is built from TRBV5-5 and TRBJ1-2; 8 bases fit TRBD1. V was clipped by 4 bases and J by 5 bases; unmatched bases: 10. Germline-derived CDR1 and CDR2 are SGHKS and YYEKEE (reference sequence). The CDR3 has 15 amino acids. The CDR3, as DNA: TGTGCCAGCAGCACGGGACAGGCTTTGGGGTATGGCTACACCTTC. Amino acids: CASSTGQALGYGYTF.

The sample holds a few counts of this clone. The J gene is TRBJ2-1, the V gene TRBV5-1; 10 bases fit TRBD1. There are 15 residues in the CDR3. Germline V gene lookup returns CDR1 SGHRS and CDR2 YFSETQ. V gave up 1 base and J gave up 10 bases; unmatched junction bases: 8. CDR3: CASSLRTPGQGEQFF. As DNA, the CDR3 is TGCGCCAGCAGCTTGAGGACGCCGGGACAGGGGGAGCAGTTCTTC.

V gene TRBV18 combines with J gene TRBJ1-4; no firm D call. CDR1 is KGHSH and CDR2 is LQKENI in the germline V gene. V gave up 6 bases and J gave up 4 bases, with 9 bases separating them. The CDR3 loop spans 13 amino acids. The CDR3 loop reads CASSQGLNEKLFF. The CDR3 DNA is TGTGCCAGCTCTCAAGGACTTAATGAAAAACTGTTTTTT.